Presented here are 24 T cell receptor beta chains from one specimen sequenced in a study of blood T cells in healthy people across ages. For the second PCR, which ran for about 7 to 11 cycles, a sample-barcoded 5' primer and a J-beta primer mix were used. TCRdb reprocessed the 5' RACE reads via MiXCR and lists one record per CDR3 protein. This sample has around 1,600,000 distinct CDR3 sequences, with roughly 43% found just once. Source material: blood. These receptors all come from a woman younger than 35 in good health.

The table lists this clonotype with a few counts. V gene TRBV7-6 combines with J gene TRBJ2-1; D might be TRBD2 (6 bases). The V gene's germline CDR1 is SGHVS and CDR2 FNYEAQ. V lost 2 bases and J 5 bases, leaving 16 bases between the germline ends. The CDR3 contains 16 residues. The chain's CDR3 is CASSLIDLAPDNEQFF. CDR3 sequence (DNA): TGTGCCAGCAGCTTAATCGATCTAGCGCCCGACAATGAGCAGTTCTTC.

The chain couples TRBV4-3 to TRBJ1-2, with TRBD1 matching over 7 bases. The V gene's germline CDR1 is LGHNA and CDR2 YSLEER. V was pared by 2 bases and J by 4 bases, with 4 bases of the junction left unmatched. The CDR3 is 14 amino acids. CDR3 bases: TGCGCCAGCAGCCAAACCAGGGGGGGCTATGGCTACACCTTC. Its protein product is CASSQTRGGYGYTF.

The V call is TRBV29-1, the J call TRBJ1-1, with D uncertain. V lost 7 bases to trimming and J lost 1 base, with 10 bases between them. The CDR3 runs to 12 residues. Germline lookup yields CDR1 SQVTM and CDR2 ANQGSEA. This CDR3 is CSGLRENTEAFF. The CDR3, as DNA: TGCAGCGGGCTCCGGGAGAACACTGAAGCTTTCTTT. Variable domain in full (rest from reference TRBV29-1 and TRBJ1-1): SAVISQKPSRDICQRGTSLTIQCQVDSQVTMMFWYRQQPGQSLTLIATANQGSEATYESGFVIDKFPISRPNLTFSTLTVSNMSPEDSSIYLCSGLRENTEAFFGQGTRLTVV.

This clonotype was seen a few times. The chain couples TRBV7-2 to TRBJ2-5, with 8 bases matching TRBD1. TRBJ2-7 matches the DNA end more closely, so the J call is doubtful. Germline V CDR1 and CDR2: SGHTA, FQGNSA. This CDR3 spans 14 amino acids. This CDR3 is CASSLRTGLNEQYF. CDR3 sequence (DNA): TGTGCCAGCAGCCTCCGGACAGGGTTGAACGAGCAGTACTTC.

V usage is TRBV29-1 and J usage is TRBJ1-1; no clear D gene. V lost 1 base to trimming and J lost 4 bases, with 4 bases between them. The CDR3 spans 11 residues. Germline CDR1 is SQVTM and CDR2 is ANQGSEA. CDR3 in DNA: TGCAGCGTTGAAGGGGTCACTGAAGCTTTCTTT. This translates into CSVEGVTEAFF.

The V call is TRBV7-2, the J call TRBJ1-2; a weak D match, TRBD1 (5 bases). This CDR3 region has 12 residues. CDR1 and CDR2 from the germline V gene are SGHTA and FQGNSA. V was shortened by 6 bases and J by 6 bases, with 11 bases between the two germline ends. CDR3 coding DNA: TGTGCCAGCAGAACGCAGGGCAATGGCTACACCTTC. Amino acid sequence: CASRTQGNGYTF.

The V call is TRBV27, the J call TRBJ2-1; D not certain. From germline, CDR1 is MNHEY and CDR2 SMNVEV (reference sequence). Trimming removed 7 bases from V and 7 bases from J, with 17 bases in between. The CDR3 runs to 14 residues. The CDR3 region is CASTTGPLGNEQFF. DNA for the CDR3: TGTGCCAGCACCACCGGGCCACTTGGGAATGAGCAGTTCTTC.

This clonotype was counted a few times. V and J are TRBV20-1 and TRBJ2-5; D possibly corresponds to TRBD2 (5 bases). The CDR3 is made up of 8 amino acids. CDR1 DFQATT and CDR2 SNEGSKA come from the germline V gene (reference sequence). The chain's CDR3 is CTVGEQYF. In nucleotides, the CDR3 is TGCACCGTGGGAGAGCAGTACTTC.

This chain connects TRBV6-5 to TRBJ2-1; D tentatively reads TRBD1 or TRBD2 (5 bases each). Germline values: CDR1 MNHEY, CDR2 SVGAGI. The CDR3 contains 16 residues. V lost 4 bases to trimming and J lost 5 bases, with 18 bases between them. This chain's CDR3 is CASSSGPPGPHNEQFF. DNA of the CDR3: TGTGCCAGCAGTTCGGGGCCCCCGGGACCCCACAATGAGCAGTTCTTC.

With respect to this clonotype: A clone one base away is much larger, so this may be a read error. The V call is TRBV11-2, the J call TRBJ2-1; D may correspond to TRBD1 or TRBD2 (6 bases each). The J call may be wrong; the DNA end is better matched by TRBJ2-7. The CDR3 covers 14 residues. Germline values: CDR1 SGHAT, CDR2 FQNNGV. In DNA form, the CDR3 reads TGTGCCAGCACCGGGGGCGCGTGGCCCAATGAGCAGTACTTC. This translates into CASTGGAWPNEQYF.

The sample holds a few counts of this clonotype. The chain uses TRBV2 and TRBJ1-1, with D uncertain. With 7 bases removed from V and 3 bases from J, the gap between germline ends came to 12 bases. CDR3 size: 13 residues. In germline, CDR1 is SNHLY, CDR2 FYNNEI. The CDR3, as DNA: TGTGCCAGCAACCCCATCCCCCACACTGAAGCTTTCTTT. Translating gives CASNPIPHTEAFF.

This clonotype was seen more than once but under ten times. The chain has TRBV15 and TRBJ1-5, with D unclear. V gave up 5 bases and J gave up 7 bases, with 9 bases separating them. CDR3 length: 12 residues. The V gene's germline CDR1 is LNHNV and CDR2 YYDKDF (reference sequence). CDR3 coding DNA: TGTGCCACCAGCTCCCGGCGACAGCCCCAGCATTTT. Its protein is CATSSRRQPQHF.

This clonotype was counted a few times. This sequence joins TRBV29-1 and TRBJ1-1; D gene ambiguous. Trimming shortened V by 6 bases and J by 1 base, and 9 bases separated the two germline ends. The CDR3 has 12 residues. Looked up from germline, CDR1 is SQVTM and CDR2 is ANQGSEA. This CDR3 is CSVNRQNTEAFF. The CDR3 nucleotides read TGCAGCGTCAACAGACAGAACACTGAAGCTTTCTTT.

The CDR3 is CASSLDLQYYEQYF. For the CDR3, the DNA is TGTGCCAGCAGCCTTGACTTACAGTATTACGAGCAGTACTTC. V is TRBV5-6 and J is TRBJ2-7, with unresolved D. The ends were cut back, 4 bases at V and 4 bases at J, with 15 bases in the middle. This CDR3 contains 14 residues. From germline, CDR1 is SGHDT and CDR2 YYEEEE.

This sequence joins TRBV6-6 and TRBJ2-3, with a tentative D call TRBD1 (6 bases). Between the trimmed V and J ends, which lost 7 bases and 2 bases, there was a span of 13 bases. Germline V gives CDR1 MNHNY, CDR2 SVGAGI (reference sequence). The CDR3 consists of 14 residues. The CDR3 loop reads CASTSRTDTDTQYF. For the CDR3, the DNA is TGTGCCAGCACAAGCCGGACAGACACAGATACGCAGTATTTT.

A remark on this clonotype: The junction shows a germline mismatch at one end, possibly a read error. The CDR3 coding sequence is TGTACCAGCAGGACAGGGGTAGTACCTGAAGCTTTCTTT. Its translation is CTSRTGVVPEAFF. V usage is TRBV2 and J usage is TRBJ1-1; 9 nucleotides align to TRBD1. CDR3 size: 13 residues. From germline, CDR1 is SNHLY and CDR2 FYNNEI.

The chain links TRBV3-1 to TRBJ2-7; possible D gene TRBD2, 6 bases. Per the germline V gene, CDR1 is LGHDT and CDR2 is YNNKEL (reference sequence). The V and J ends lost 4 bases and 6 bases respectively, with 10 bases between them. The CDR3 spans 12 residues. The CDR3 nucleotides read TGTGCCAGCAGCCGCGGAGGGGTCGAGCAGTACTTC. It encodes CASSRGGVEQYF.

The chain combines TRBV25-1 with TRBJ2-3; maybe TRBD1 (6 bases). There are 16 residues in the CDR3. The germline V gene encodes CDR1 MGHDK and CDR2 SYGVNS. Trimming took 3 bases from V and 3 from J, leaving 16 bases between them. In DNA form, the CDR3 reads TGTGCCAGCAGTGACTTGACAGGATATTATACAGATACGCAGTATTTT. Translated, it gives CASSDLTGYYTDTQYF. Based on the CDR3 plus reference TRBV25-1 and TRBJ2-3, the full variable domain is EADIYQTPRYLVIGTGKKITLECSQTMGHDKMYWYQQDPGMELHLIHYSYGVNSTEKGDLSSESTVSRIRTEHFPLTLESARPSHTSQYLCASSDLTGYYTDTQYFGPGTRLTVL.

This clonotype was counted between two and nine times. The CDR3 DNA reads as TGTGCCAGCAGTTACTCGAGGTCCTCCCGAGGCTATGGCTACACCTTC. It specifies CASSYSRSSRGYGYTF. The V gene is TRBV6-5, the J gene TRBJ1-2; no clear D gene. V was shortened by 0 bases and J by 4 bases, with 15 bases between the two germline ends. The CDR3 consists of 16 residues. The germline V gene encodes CDR1 MNHEY and CDR2 SVGAGI.

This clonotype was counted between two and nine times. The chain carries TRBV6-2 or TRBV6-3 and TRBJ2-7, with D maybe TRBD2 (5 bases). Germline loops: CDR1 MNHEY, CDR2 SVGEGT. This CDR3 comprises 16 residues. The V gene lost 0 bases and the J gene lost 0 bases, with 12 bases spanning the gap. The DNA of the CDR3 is TGTGCCAGCAGTTACTCGATTGGCGGGTACTCCTACGAGCAGTACTTC. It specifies CASSYSIGGYSYEQYF.

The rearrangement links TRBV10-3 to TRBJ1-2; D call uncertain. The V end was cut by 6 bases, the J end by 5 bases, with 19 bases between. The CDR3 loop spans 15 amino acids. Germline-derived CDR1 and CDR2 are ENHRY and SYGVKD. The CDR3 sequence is CAIRGRPVMNYGYTF. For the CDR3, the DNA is TGTGCCATCAGAGGCCGACCGGTTATGAATTATGGCTACACCTTC.

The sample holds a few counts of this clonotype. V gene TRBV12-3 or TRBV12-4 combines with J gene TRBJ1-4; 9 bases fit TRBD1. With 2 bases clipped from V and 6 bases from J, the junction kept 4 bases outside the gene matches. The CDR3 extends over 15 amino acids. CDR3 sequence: CASSLYWTGDEKLFF. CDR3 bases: TGTGCCAGCAGTTTATACTGGACAGGGGATGAAAAACTGTTTTTT.

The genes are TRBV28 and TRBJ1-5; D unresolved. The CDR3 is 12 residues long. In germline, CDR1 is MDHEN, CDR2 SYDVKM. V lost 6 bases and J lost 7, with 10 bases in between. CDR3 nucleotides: TGTGCCAGCAGCCAAACACGCCAGCCCCAGCATTTT. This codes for CASSQTRQPQHF. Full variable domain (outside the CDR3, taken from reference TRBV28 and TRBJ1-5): DVKVTQSSRYLVKRTGEKVFLECVQDMDHENMFWYRQDPGLGLRLIYFSYDVKMKEKGDIPEGYSVSREKKERFSLILESASTNQTSMYLCASSQTRQPQHFGDGTRLSIL.

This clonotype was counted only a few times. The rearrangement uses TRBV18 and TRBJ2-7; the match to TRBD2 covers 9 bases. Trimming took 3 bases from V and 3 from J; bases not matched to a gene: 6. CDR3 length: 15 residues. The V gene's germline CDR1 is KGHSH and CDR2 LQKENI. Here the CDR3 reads CASSPSTSGDYEQYF. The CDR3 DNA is TGTGCCAGCTCACCTTCGACTAGCGGAGACTACGAGCAGTACTTC.